A selection of T cell receptor beta chains follows, all from one sample in a study of read filtering for tumor transcriptome and immune sequencing. TCRdb reanalysed the reads using MiXCR and keeps one entry per CDR3 protein. This sample carries about 39,000 distinct CDR3 sequences, 14% of them seen once, and the ten largest clones take 18%. Sequenced input: a population of CD138-negative cells sorted from bone marrow. Every receptor here comes from a donor at least 40 years old with multiple myeloma. Each CDR3 is given with its conserved first and last residue. D genes are given only for firm matches. Rows give clone size only sometimes, using once, few, many, or a class for an expanded clone.

D gene: .; clone size: many; V gene: TRBV18; J gene: TRBJ1-1; CDR3 protein: CASSPLPLHQNTEAFF; CDR3 DNA: TGTGCCAGCTCACCCCTCCCACTGCACCAGAACACTGAAGCTTTCTTT
D gene: .; clone size: few; V gene: TRBV10-2; J gene: TRBJ1-2; CDR3 protein: CASGRGEGYGYTF; CDR3 DNA: TGCGCCAGCGGTCGTGGTGAGGGGTATGGCTACACCTTC
D gene: .; clone size: many; V gene: TRBV20-1; J gene: TRBJ1-5; CDR3 protein: CSARDSATDSNQPQHF; CDR3 DNA: TGCAGTGCTAGAGATTCTGCGACAGATTCCAATCAGCCCCAGCATTTT
D gene: .; clone size: few; V gene: TRBV6-2/TRBV6-3; J gene: TRBJ1-5; CDR3 protein: CASSLRRDNQPQHF; CDR3 DNA: TGTGCCAGCAGTTTAAGACGAGACAATCAGCCCCAGCATTTT
D gene: .; clone size: many; V gene: TRBV20-1; J gene: TRBJ2-3; CDR3 protein: CSARDHAGSTDTQYF; CDR3 DNA: TGCAGTGCTAGAGATCACGCCGGTAGCACAGATACGCAGTATTTT
D gene: TRBD1; clone size: .; V gene: TRBV5-5; J gene: TRBJ2-3; CDR3 protein: CASSVRDRGQTDTQYF; CDR3 DNA: TGTGCCAGCAGCGTCCGGGACAGGGGTCAAACAGATACGCAGTATTTT
D gene: .; clone size: .; V gene: TRBV29-1; J gene: TRBJ2-3; CDR3 protein: CSVTGRDPQGTQYF; CDR3 DNA: TGCAGCGTTACGGGGAGAGATCCCCAGGGTACGCAGTATTTT
D gene: .; clone size: many; V gene: TRBV3-1; J gene: TRBJ1-5; CDR3 protein: CASSQDRTAQPQHF; CDR3 DNA: TGTGCCAGCAGCCAAGATAGGACGGCTCAGCCCCAGCATTTT
D gene: TRBD1; clone size: many; V gene: TRBV28; J gene: TRBJ2-5; CDR3 protein: CASSDRGTQETQYF; CDR3 DNA: TGTGCCAGCTCGGACAGGGGGACACAAGAGACCCAGTACTTC
D gene: TRBD1; clone size: many; V gene: TRBV4-1; J gene: TRBJ2-1; CDR3 protein: CASSRRTGDTYNEQFF; CDR3 DNA: TGCGCCAGCAGCCGACGGACAGGGGACACCTACAATGAGCAGTTCTTC
D gene: .; clone size: many; V gene: TRBV7-9; J gene: TRBJ1-2; CDR3 protein: CASSSPSRQNYGYTF; CDR3 DNA: TGTGCCAGCAGCTCCCCTTCGAGGCAGAACTATGGCTACACCTTC
D gene: TRBD1; clone size: .; V gene: TRBV20-1; J gene: TRBJ1-1; CDR3 protein: CSVSMRQGATEAFF; CDR3 DNA: TGCAGTGTTAGTATGAGACAGGGGGCCACTGAAGCTTTCTTT
D gene: .; clone size: .; V gene: TRBV6-2/TRBV6-3; J gene: TRBJ1-5; CDR3 protein: CASDIDGGRNQPQHF; CDR3 DNA: TGTGCCAGCGATATTGATGGGGGACGGAATCAGCCCCAGCATTTT
D gene: TRBD1; clone size: many; V gene: TRBV5-4; J gene: TRBJ1-1; CDR3 protein: CASSRGDRMNTEAFF; CDR3 DNA: TGTGCCAGCAGCCGGGGGGACAGAATGAACACTGAAGCTTTCTTT
D gene: .; clone size: few; V gene: TRBV7-9; J gene: TRBJ2-7; CDR3 protein: CASGRAGGTYEQYF; CDR3 DNA: TGTGCCAGCGGCAGGGCAGGGGGGACCTACGAGCAGTACTTC
D gene: TRBD1; clone size: .; V gene: TRBV7-2; J gene: TRBJ2-1; CDR3 protein: CASSNNRGQEQFF; CDR3 DNA: TGTGCCAGCAGCAACAACAGGGGGCAGGAGCAGTTCTTC
D gene: .; clone size: .; V gene: TRBV18; J gene: TRBJ2-2; CDR3 protein: CASSPRDLNTGELSF; CDR3 DNA: TGTGCCAGCTCACCACGGGACTTGAACACCGGGGAGCTGTCTTTT
D gene: .; clone size: medium-sized; V gene: TRBV11-2; J gene: TRBJ1-4; CDR3 protein: CASSLGWRADEKLFF; CDR3 DNA: TGTGCCAGCAGCTTAGGATGGCGGGCCGATGAAAAACTGTTTTTT
D gene: TRBD2; clone size: many; V gene: TRBV11-1; J gene: TRBJ2-5; CDR3 protein: CASSPSGGPPGTQYF; CDR3 DNA: TGTGCCAGCAGCCCAAGCGGGGGGCCTCCAGGAACCCAGTACTTC
D gene: .; clone size: many; V gene: TRBV9; J gene: TRBJ2-7; CDR3 protein: CASSVDESTEEYF; CDR3 DNA: TGTGCCAGCAGCGTAGATGAGTCAACAGAGGAGTACTTC
D gene: .; clone size: .; V gene: TRBV20-1; J gene: TRBJ2-7; CDR3 protein: CSAPHGTELCEQYF; CDR3 DNA: TGCAGTGCTCCCCATGGAACCGAGTTGTGCGAGCAGTACTTC
D gene: .; clone size: many; V gene: TRBV15; J gene: TRBJ1-4; CDR3 protein: CATTPGPRYSNEKLFF; CDR3 DNA: TGTGCCACCACCCCCGGGCCCCGGTACTCCAATGAAAAACTGTTTTTT
D gene: TRBD1; clone size: medium-sized; V gene: TRBV6-1; J gene: TRBJ1-1; CDR3 protein: CASSGQRNTEAFF; CDR3 DNA: TGTGCCAGCTCGGGACAGCGGAACACTGAAGCTTTCTTT
D gene: .; clone size: medium-sized; V gene: TRBV7-6; J gene: TRBJ2-1; CDR3 protein: CASSLGTWNEQFF; CDR3 DNA: TGTGCCAGCAGCTTAGGGACCTGGAATGAGCAGTTCTTC
D gene: .; clone size: many; V gene: TRBV10-3; J gene: TRBJ2-1; CDR3 protein: CAIRIDRNGEQFF; CDR3 DNA: TGTGCCATCAGAATTGACAGAAATGGTGAGCAGTTCTTC
D gene: .; clone size: few; V gene: TRBV12-3/TRBV12-4; J gene: TRBJ2-4; CDR3 protein: CASSLELAKNIQYF; CDR3 DNA: TGTGCCAGCAGTCTAGAGTTAGCCAAAAACATTCAGTACTTC
D gene: TRBD1; clone size: .; V gene: TRBV11-3; J gene: TRBJ2-2; CDR3 protein: CASSLGGQGTGEPVF; CDR3 DNA: TGTGCCAGCAGCTTAGGGGGACAGGGGACCGGGGAGCCGGTTTTT
D gene: TRBD1; clone size: many; V gene: TRBV6-5; J gene: TRBJ1-1; CDR3 protein: CASSRTGSYTEAFF; CDR3 DNA: TGTGCCAGCAGTCGGACAGGGTCATACACTGAAGCTTTCTTT
D gene: .; clone size: many; V gene: TRBV10-3; J gene: TRBJ2-1; CDR3 protein: CAIGGQNNEQFF; CDR3 DNA: TGTGCCATCGGTGGACAAAACAATGAGCAGTTCTTC
D gene: TRBD2; clone size: many; V gene: TRBV6-7; J gene: TRBJ2-3; CDR3 protein: CASRPGTSGGTDTQYF; CDR3 DNA: TGTGCCAGTAGACCAGGGACTAGCGGGGGAACAGATACGCAGTATTTT
D gene: .; clone size: few; V gene: TRBV9; J gene: TRBJ2-7; CDR3 protein: CASSFWDNSYEQYF; CDR3 DNA: TGTGCCAGCAGCTTTTGGGACAACTCCTACGAGCAGTACTTC
D gene: .; clone size: .; V gene: TRBV7-3; J gene: TRBJ2-5; CDR3 protein: CASSLEMETQYF; CDR3 DNA: TGTGCCAGCAGCTTGGAGATGGAGACCCAGTACTTC
D gene: TRBD1; clone size: many; V gene: TRBV20-1; J gene: TRBJ2-1; CDR3 protein: CSARADRGLAVQFF; CDR3 DNA: TGCAGTGCTAGAGCGGACAGGGGGCTTGCTGTTCAGTTCTTC
D gene: .; clone size: .; V gene: TRBV5-1; J gene: TRBJ2-7; CDR3 protein: CASSLRGNSYEQYF; CDR3 DNA: TGCGCCAGCAGCTTGAGAGGGAACTCCTACGAGCAGTACTTC